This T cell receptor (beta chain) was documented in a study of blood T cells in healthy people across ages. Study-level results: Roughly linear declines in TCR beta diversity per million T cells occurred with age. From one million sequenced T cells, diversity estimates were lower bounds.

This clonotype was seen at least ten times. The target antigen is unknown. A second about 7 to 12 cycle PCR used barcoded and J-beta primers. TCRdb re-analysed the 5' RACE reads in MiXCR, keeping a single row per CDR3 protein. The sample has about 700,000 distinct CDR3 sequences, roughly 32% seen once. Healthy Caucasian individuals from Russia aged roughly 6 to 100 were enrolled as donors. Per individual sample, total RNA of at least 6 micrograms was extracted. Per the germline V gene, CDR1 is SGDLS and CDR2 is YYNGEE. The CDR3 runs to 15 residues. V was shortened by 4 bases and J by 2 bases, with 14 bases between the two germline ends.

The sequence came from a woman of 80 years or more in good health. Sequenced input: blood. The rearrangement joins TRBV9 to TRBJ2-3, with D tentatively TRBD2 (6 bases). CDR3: CASSPEGGDTDTQYF. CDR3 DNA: TGTGCCAGCAGCCCCGAAGGCGGGGACACAGATACGCAGTATTTT.